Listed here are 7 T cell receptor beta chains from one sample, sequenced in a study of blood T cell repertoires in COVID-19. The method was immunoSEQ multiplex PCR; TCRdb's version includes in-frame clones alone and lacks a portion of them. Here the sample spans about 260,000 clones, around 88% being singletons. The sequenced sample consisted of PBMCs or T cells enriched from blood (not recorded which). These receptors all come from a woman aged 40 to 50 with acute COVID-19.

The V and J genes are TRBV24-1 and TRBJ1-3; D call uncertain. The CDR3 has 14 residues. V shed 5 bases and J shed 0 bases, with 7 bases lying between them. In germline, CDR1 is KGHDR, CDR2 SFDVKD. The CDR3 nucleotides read TGTGCCACCAGTGCCAGTGGCTCTGGAAACACCATATATTTT. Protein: CATSASGSGNTIYF.

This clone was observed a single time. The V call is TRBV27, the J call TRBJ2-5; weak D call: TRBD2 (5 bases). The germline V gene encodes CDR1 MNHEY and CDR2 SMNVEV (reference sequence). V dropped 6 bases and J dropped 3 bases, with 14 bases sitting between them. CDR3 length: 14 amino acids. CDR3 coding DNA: TGTGCCAGCAGCCCCCGATTACTAGAAGAGACCCAGTACTTC. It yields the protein CASSPRLLEETQYF.

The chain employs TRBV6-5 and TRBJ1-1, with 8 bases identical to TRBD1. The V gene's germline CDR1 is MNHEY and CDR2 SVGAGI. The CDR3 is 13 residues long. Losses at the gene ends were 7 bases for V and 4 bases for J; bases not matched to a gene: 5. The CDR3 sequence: CASNLDRVTEAFF. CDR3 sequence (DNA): TGTGCCAGCAATCTGGACAGGGTCACTGAAGCTTTCTTT.

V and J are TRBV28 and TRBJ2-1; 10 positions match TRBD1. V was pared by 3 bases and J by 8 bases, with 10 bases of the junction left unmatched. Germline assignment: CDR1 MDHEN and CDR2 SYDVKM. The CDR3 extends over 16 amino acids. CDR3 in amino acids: CASSFIGTGDRDEQFF. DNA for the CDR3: TGTGCCAGCAGTTTTATAGGGACAGGGGATAGAGATGAGCAGTTCTTC.

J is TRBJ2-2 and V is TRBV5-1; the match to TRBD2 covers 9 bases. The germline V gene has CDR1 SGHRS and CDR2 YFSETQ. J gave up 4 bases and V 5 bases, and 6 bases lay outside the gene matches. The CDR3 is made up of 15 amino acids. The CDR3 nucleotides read TGCGCCAGCAGGATAGTAGCGGGAGTCACCGGGGAGCTGTTTTTT. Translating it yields CASRIVAGVTGELFF. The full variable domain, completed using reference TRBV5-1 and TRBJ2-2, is KAGVTQTPRYLIKTRGQQVTLSCSPISGHRSVSWYQQTPGQGLQFLFEYFSETQRNKGNFPGRFSGRQFSNSRSEMNVSTLELGDSALYLCASRIVAGVTGELFFGEGSRLTVL.

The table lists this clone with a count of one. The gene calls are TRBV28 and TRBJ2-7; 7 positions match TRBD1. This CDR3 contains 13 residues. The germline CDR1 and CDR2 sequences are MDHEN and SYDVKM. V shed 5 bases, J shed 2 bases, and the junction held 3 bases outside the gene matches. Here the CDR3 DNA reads TGTGCCAGCAGTCTAGACAGGGCCTACGAGCAGTACGTC. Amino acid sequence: CASSLDRAYEQYV.

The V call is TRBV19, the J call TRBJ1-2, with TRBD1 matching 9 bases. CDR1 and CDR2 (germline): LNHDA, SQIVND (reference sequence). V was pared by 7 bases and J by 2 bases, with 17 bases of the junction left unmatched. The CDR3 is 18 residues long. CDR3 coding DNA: TGTGCCAGTACCCGCCGGGACAGGGTCCACTCAATCAACTATGGCTACACCTTC. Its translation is CASTRRDRVHSINYGYTF.